The 17 T cell receptor beta chains listed next were all sequenced from one sample in a study of blood T cell repertoires in COVID-19. The repertoire was sequenced with immunoSEQ multiplex PCR; TCRdb's copy has only in-frame clones and lacks some. In the table there are about 230,000 clones, around 84% of which are singletons. Sequencing used peripheral blood. The receptor source for this set is a man aged 45-60 years with COVID-19, enrolled during active disease.

The rearrangement links TRBV19 to TRBJ2-7; no clear D gene. Germline V gives CDR1 LNHDA, CDR2 SQIVND (reference sequence). This CDR3 is 15 amino acids long. V lost 3 bases and J 2 bases, leaving 14 bases between the germline ends. The CDR3 sequence: CASSMAGQPPYEQYF. The CDR3, as DNA: TGTGCCAGTAGTATGGCTGGGCAGCCGCCCTACGAGCAGTACTTC. Full variable domain (missing parts from reference TRBV19 and TRBJ2-7): DGGITQSPKYLFRKEGQNVTLSCEQNLNHDAMYWYRQDPGQGLRLIYYSQIVNDFQKGDIAEGYSVSREKKESFPLTVTSAQKNPTAFYLCASSMAGQPPYEQYFGPGTRLTVT.

V gene TRBV6-5 combines with J gene TRBJ1-1; maybe TRBD1 (6 bases). V was cut by 4 bases and J by 10 bases, with 13 bases left in between. The CDR3 is 12 residues long. Germline CDR1 MNHEY, CDR2 SVGAGI. DNA for the CDR3: TGTGCCAGCAGTTCTCAGGGGCTGCTAGCTTTCTTT. Its protein is CASSSQGLLAFF.

The V and J genes are TRBV9 and TRBJ1-2; D gene uncertain. Germline V lookup: CDR1 SGDLS, CDR2 YYNGEE. The CDR3 extends over 17 amino acids. V was clipped by 2 bases and J by 4 bases, with 21 bases between them. The CDR3 loop reads CASSVGAGLATGYGYTF. The CDR3 coding sequence is TGTGCCAGCAGCGTCGGAGCTGGTTTGGCCACGGGCTATGGCTACACCTTC.

The chain couples TRBV6-5 to TRBJ1-6, with 8 bases fitting TRBD1. With V trimmed by 6 bases and J by 10 bases, 8 bases remained unmatched. The germline CDR1 and CDR2 sequences are MNHEY and SVGAGI. This CDR3 is built from 14 residues. This CDR3 reads CASSSGTGRSPLHF. Written as DNA, the CDR3 is TGTGCCAGCAGCTCCGGGACAGGCAGGTCACCCCTCCACTTT.

This clone came up once. The chain links TRBV6-6 to TRBJ2-3; 7 positions agree with TRBD2. The junction had 0 bases not matched to a gene; V was cut back by 2 bases and J by 4 bases. CDR3 length: 13 residues. Germline V gives CDR1 MNHNY, CDR2 SVGAGI (reference sequence). The CDR3 nucleotides read TGTGCCAGCAGTTACGGGGGGGCAGATACGCAGTATTTT. This codes for CASSYGGADTQYF.

The gene calls are TRBV15 and TRBJ2-5; maybe TRBD1 (6 bases). The V end was cut by 0 bases, the J end by 3 bases, with 11 bases between. Germline lookup yields CDR1 LNHNV and CDR2 YYDKDF (reference sequence). The CDR3 has 15 residues. DNA of the CDR3: TGTGCCACCAGCAGAGACCCCGGACAGAAAGAGACCCAGTACTTC. The encoded protein is CATSRDPGQKETQYF.

The chain joins TRBV20-1 to TRBJ2-1; maybe TRBD1 (6 bases). Trimming took off 3 bases at V and 3 bases at J, with 18 bases between the two ends. The germline V gene has CDR1 DFQATT and CDR2 SNEGSKA (reference sequence). The CDR3 has 16 residues. The CDR3 protein is CSASLEGHLGYNEQFF. CDR3 nucleotide sequence: TGCAGTGCTAGTCTCGAGGGACATTTGGGCTACAATGAGCAGTTCTTC.

This clone has a single count. The chain links TRBV6-5 to TRBJ2-7; TRBD1 matches 11 bases. J was trimmed by 3 bases and V by 7 bases; bases with no gene match: 8. CDR3 length equals 15 residues. Germline assignment: CDR1 MNHEY and CDR2 SVGAGI. CDR3 nucleotide sequence: TGTGCCAGCAAAGCGGGGACAGGGGGGTTCTACGAGCAGTACTTC. Translating it yields CASKAGTGGFYEQYF.

V is TRBV7-9 and J is TRBJ2-6, with 10 bases identical to TRBD1. Germline V gene lookup returns CDR1 SEHNR and CDR2 FQNEAQ (reference sequence). V lost 5 bases, J lost 0 bases, and 7 bases stayed unmatched. CDR3 length: 18 residues. The DNA for the CDR3 is TGTGCCAGCAGCCCCCTGGGACAGGGGACCTCTGGGGCCAACGTCCTGACTTTC. This translates into CASSPLGQGTSGANVLTF.

The rearrangement joins TRBV6-2 or TRBV6-3 to TRBJ2-4; D might be TRBD2 (6 bases). Germline V gene lookup returns CDR1 MNHEY and CDR2 SVGEGT. Trimming pared 2 bases from V and 6 bases from J, leaving 8 bases between. CDR3 size: 13 residues. The CDR3 region is CASSYLEGNIQYF. The DNA of the CDR3 is TGTGCCAGCAGTTACCTGGAGGGAAACATTCAGTACTTC.

This sequence joins TRBV19 and TRBJ1-1; 7 bases line up with TRBD1. The CDR3 runs to 14 residues. The junction had 5 bases not matched to a gene; V was cut back by 6 bases and J by 1 base. Per the germline V gene, CDR1 is LNHDA and CDR2 is SQIVND (reference sequence). The CDR3 nucleotides are TGTGCCAGTAGACCGACAGGGTGGAACACTGAAGCTTTCTTT. This encodes CASRPTGWNTEAFF. Using reference TRBV19 and TRBJ1-1 for the parts outside the CDR3, the full variable domain is DGGITQSPKYLFRKEGQNVTLSCEQNLNHDAMYWYRQDPGQGLRLIYYSQIVNDFQKGDIAEGYSVSREKKESFPLTVTSAQKNPTAFYLCASRPTGWNTEAFFGQGTRLTVV.

V gene TRBV5-4 combines with J gene TRBJ2-2, with 7 bases aligning to TRBD1. Germline CDR1 is SGHNT and CDR2 is YYREEE (reference sequence). Trimming at V came to 4 bases and at J to 0 bases, leaving 6 bases not matched to a gene. The CDR3 is made up of 16 amino acids. The CDR3 loop reads CASSQAGTANTGELFF. CDR3 nucleotide sequence: TGTGCCAGCAGCCAAGCAGGGACAGCGAACACCGGGGAGCTGTTTTTT.

The J gene is TRBJ2-1, the V gene TRBV19, with D tentatively TRBD2 (6 bases). The CDR3 has 14 residues. Per germline, CDR1 LNHDA and CDR2 SQIVND (reference sequence). V gave up 6 bases and J gave up 6 bases, with 15 bases separating them. CDR3 in DNA: TGTGCCAGTAGCCGAGACGGACTAATCAATGAGCAGTTCTTC. Its translation: CASSRDGLINEQFF.

The genes are TRBV12-3 or TRBV12-4 and TRBJ1-2; perhaps TRBD1 as D (5 bases). This CDR3 spans 13 amino acids. Deletions cut 3 bases from V and 7 bases from J, with 12 bases between. The CDR3 sequence is CASSFRLGGGYTF. CDR3 DNA: TGTGCCAGCAGTTTCCGTCTCGGGGGTGGCTACACCTTC.

This clone has more than one count but fewer than ten. The V gene is TRBV7-2, the J gene TRBJ2-7, with D maybe TRBD1 (7 bases). This CDR3 is built from 13 residues. The germline V gene encodes CDR1 SGHTA and CDR2 FQGNSA. V dropped 4 bases and J dropped 3 bases, with 10 bases sitting between them. CDR3 in DNA: TGTGCCAGCAGCTCAGGGGGGAGCTACGAGCAGTACTTC. Translation gives CASSSGGSYEQYF.

The chain links TRBV11-2 to TRBJ2-3, with 7 nucleotides matching TRBD1. The trim removed 2 bases at V and 2 bases at J, leaving 13 bases unmatched. CDR1 SGHAT and CDR2 FQNNGV come from the germline V gene. The CDR3 covers 18 residues. DNA for the CDR3: TGTGCCAGCAGCTTACCTCGGGACGGACAGGAGATCACAGATACGCAGTATTTT. Residues: CASSLPRDGQEITDTQYF.

V and J are TRBV5-1 and TRBJ2-7; possible D gene TRBD1, 5 bases. This CDR3 is 14 amino acids long. Germline V gene lookup returns CDR1 SGHRS and CDR2 YFSETQ. V lost 4 bases, J lost 5 bases, and 16 bases lay in between. CDR3 loop: CASSVGLRGNEQYF. The DNA for the CDR3 is TGCGCCAGCAGCGTCGGCCTTAGGGGAAACGAGCAGTACTTC.